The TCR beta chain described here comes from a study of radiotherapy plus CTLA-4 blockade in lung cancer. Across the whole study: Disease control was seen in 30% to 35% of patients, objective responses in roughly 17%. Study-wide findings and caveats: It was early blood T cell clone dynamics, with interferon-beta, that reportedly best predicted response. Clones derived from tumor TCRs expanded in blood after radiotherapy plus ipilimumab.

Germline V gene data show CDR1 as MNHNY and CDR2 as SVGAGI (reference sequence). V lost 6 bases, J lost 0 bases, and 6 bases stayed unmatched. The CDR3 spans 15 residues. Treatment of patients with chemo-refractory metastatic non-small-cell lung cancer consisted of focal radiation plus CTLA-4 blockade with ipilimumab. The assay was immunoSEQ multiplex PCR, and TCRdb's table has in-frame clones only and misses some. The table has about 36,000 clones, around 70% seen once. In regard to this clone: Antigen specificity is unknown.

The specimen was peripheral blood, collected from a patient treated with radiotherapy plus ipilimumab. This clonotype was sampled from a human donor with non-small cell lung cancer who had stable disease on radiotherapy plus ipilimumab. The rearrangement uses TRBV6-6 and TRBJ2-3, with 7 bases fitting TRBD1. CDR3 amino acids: CASSLGQTSTDTQYF. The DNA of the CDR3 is TGTGCCAGCAGCCTGGGACAGACTAGCACAGATACGCAGTATTTT.